These T cell receptor beta chains were read from a single sample in a study of CD8+CD57+ T cells in acquired aplastic anemia. From the reads, TCRdb called clonotypes with MiXCR, one entry per CDR3 protein. Here the sample spans approximately 170,000 distinct CDR3 sequences, about half being singletons. Input material: sorted CD4+, CD8+, or CD8+CD57+ T cells (not recorded which) from PBMCs. The source is a human donor with aplastic anemia. CDR3s include the opening cysteine and the closing phenylalanine or tryptophan. D genes are given only for firm matches. Not every row has a clone size; where given, it reads once, few, many or a size class.

d_call	clone_size	j_call	v_call	cdr3_aa	cdr3_nt
.	.	TRBJ2-7	TRBV19	CASSIGTLPYEQYF	TGTGCCAGTAGTATAGGGACACTACCCTACGAGCAGTACTTC
TRBD2	.	TRBJ2-1	TRBV20-1	CSARGGLAGARDEQFF	TGCAGTGCTAGAGGGGGACTAGCGGGAGCACGGGATGAGCAGTTCTTC
.	many	TRBJ2-1	TRBV20-1	CSASGSRNEQFF	TGCAGTGCTAGCGGGAGTAGAAATGAGCAGTTCTTC
TRBD2	many	TRBJ2-1	TRBV20-1	CSAPTPSGRSHNEQFF	TGCAGTGCTCCGACCCCTAGCGGGAGGTCCCACAATGAGCAGTTCTTC
.	.	TRBJ2-3	TRBV14	CASVTGPHTDTQYF	TGTGCCAGCGTTACCGGGCCCCACACAGATACGCAGTATTTT
.	few	TRBJ1-1	TRBV7-3	CASSVAPDTEAFF	TGTGCCAGCAGCGTAGCCCCAGACACTGAAGCTTTCTTT
.	few	TRBJ1-1	TRBV4-3	CASSYFGDSPNTEAFF	TGCGCCAGCAGCTACTTCGGAGACAGTCCGAACACTGAAGCTTTCTTT
.	.	TRBJ1-4	TRBV6-1	CASSRDGLYNEKLFF	TGTGCCAGCTCCCGGGACGGCCTTTATAATGAAAAACTGTTTTTT
.	.	TRBJ2-7	TRBV20-1	CSALASGAPEQYF	TGCAGTGCCCTGGCGTCTGGGGCCCCGGAGCAGTACTTC
TRBD2	many	TRBJ2-1	TRBV24-1	CATGASGATDEQFF	TGTGCCACCGGGGCTAGCGGGGCAACCGATGAGCAGTTCTTC
.	.	TRBJ1-6	TRBV7-9	CASSLRSVGESPLHF	TGTGCCAGCAGCTTGCGGTCGGTGGGTGAATCACCCCTCCACTTT
.	once	TRBJ2-2	TRBV12-3/TRBV12-4	CASRNTGRAGELFF	TGTGCCAGCAGAAACACAGGGCGGGCCGGGGAGCTGTTTTTT
.	few	TRBJ1-1	TRBV2	CANQDRYTEAFF	TGTGCCAACCAGGATCGGTACACTGAAGCTTTCTTT
.	many	TRBJ2-3	TRBV20-1	CSSTPSADTQYF	TGCAGTTCCACGCCCAGTGCAGATACGCAGTATTTT
TRBD1	.	TRBJ2-5	TRBV5-1	CASSLNVGQQETQYF	TGCGCCAGCAGCCTGAATGTGGGACAGCAAGAGACCCAGTACTTC
.	few	TRBJ2-7	TRBV19	CASSITSSSEQSF	TGTGCCAGTAGTATCACGTCATCCTCCGAGCAGTCCTTC
.	many	TRBJ1-6	TRBV5-5	CASSIEYREGSPLHF	TGTGCCAGCAGTATTGAATACAGGGAAGGCTCACCCCTCCACTTT
.	many	TRBJ1-1	TRBV10-3	CAISESGGEAFF	TGTGCCATCAGTGAGTCGGGGGGTGAAGCTTTCTTT
TRBD2	many	TRBJ2-5	TRBV5-1	CASSPSGSTSETQYF	TGCGCCAGCAGCCCCAGCGGGAGTACGAGTGAGACCCAGTACTTC
TRBD1	few	TRBJ1-2	TRBV2	CASSQGQGGGYTF	TGTGCCAGCAGCCAAGGACAGGGAGGTGGCTACACCTTC
.	many	TRBJ1-2	TRBV14	CASSPGSLGYTF	TGTGCCAGCAGCCCGGGGTCCCTTGGCTACACCTTC
.	once	TRBJ1-2	TRBV7-3	CASSREQLYGYAF	TGTGCCAGCAGCCGCGAGCAACTATATGGCTACGCCTTC
TRBD1	.	TRBJ1-1	TRBV10-1	CARDRGMNTEAFF	TGCGCCAGGGACAGGGGAATGAACACTGAAGCTTTCTTT
.	.	TRBJ1-2	TRBV3-1	CASSQASGSNYGYTF	TGTGCCAGCAGCCAAGCATCCGGGTCCAACTATGGCTACACCTTC
.	.	TRBJ1-1	TRBV5-1	CASSPLGRAGNTEAFF	TGCGCCAGCAGCCCCTTGGGCAGGGCAGGGAACACTGAAGCTTTCTTT
TRBD1	.	TRBJ2-7	TRBV29-1	CSVEGQGAYEQYF	TGCAGCGTGGAAGGACAGGGGGCCTACGAGCAGTACTTC
TRBD2	many	TRBJ2-1	TRBV11-2	CASSLDKLAGVAEQFF	TGTGCCAGCAGCTTAGATAAACTAGCGGGAGTTGCTGAGCAGTTCTTC
TRBD2	many	TRBJ2-3	TRBV7-9	CASSSTSGGILTDTQYF	TGTGCCAGCAGCTCCACTAGCGGGGGGATCCTCACAGATACGCAGTATTTT
.	.	TRBJ2-3	TRBV24-1	CATSDARVTGHDTQYF	TGTGCCACCAGTGATGCTAGGGTGACCGGGCACGATACGCAGTATTTT
TRBD1	many	TRBJ1-5	TRBV19	CASSFRDRGRNQPQHF	TGTGCCAGTAGTTTCCGGGACAGGGGCCGCAATCAGCCCCAGCATTTT
TRBD2	.	TRBJ2-3	TRBV4-2	CASSQDSTSAQSTDTQYF	TGTGCCAGCAGCCAAGACTCGACTAGCGCCCAAAGCACAGATACGCAGTATTTT
.	many	TRBJ2-2	TRBV5-5	CASSLAKGVNTGELFF	TGTGCCAGCAGCTTGGCGAAGGGGGTGAACACCGGGGAGCTGTTTTTT
TRBD2	many	TRBJ2-3	TRBV10-3	CASMASGVPDTQYF	TGTGCCAGCATGGCCAGCGGGGTTCCAGATACGCAGTATTTT
.	.	TRBJ1-2	TRBV10-3	CAISESTDTYGYTF	TGTGCCATCAGTGAGTCGACAGACACCTATGGCTACACCTTC
.	.	TRBJ1-2	TRBV5-1	CASSLGADGYTF	TGCGCCAGCAGCTTGGGAGCCGACGGCTACACCTTC
.	.	TRBJ2-7	TRBV25-1	CASSEANGIYEQYF	TGTGCCAGCAGTGAAGCGAACGGAATCTACGAGCAGTACTTC
.	.	TRBJ1-1	TRBV6-4	CASRASGFAGTEAFF	TGTGCCAGCAGAGCCTCAGGGTTTGCAGGCACTGAAGCTTTCTTT